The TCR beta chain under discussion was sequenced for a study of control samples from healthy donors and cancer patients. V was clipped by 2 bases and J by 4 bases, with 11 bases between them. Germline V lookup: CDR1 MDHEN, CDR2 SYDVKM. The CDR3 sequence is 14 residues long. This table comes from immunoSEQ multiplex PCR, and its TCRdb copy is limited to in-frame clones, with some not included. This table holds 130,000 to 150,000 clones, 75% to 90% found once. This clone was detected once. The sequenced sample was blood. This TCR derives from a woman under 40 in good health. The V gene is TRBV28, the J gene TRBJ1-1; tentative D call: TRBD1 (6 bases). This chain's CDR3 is CASSLMGAGTEAFF. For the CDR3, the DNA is TGTGCCAGCAGTTTAATGGGGGCAGGCACTGAAGCTTTCTTT.